This record concerns one TCR beta chain sequence. The antigen is undetermined. This may come from a read error, since a much larger clone is one base off. A read error is likely, as this CDR3 ends without the conserved phenylalanine or tryptophan. Looked up from germline, CDR1 is DFQATT and CDR2 is SNEGSKA (reference sequence). The V end lost 5 bases, the J end lost 5 bases, and 19 bases lay between the germline ends. The CDR3 extends over 15 amino acids. From the reads, TCRdb called clonotypes with MiXCR, one entry per CDR3 protein. The repertoire consists of some 150,000 distinct CDR3 sequences, with roughly 6.5% occurring once and the leading ten covering about 20%. The data were taken from a study of T cell repertoires in cytomegalovirus infection. Study observations and caveats: In two of eight donors, the top clonotype was HLA-C-restricted CMV-specific. CMV carriers with the relevant HLA were identified by cumulative public TCR beta family frequency.

The chain joins TRBV20-1 to TRBJ2-1, with a weak D call TRBD2 (6 bases). The TCR was taken from a human donor in good health (CMV status not recorded). Some clones in this sample may be carry-over from other donors' samples. Sequencing was carried out using PBMCs. The CDR3: CSAGASRGWDNEQFL. CDR3 nucleotide sequence: TGCAGTGCTGGTGCGTCGCGGGGATGGGACAATGAGCAGTTCTTA.